This TCR beta chain was captured in a study of blood T cell repertoires in COVID-19. This CDR3 spans 16 amino acids. Here immunoSEQ multiplex PCR was the method, and the copy in TCRdb shows in-frame clones only, minus some. Of about 410,000 clones in the sample, around 89% were seen once. Sequenced input: peripheral blood. The receptor's source is a woman between 40 and 50 years old with COVID-19, enrolled during active disease. The rearrangement uses TRBV21-1 and TRBJ2-3; the table's D call, TRBD1, was not checked against the DNA. TRBV21-1 is recorded as a pseudogene. The CDR3 DNA reads TGTGCCAGCAGCATGGGGGACAGGTCTGAGGTAGATACGCAGTATTTT. It is translated as CASSMGDRSEVDTQYF.